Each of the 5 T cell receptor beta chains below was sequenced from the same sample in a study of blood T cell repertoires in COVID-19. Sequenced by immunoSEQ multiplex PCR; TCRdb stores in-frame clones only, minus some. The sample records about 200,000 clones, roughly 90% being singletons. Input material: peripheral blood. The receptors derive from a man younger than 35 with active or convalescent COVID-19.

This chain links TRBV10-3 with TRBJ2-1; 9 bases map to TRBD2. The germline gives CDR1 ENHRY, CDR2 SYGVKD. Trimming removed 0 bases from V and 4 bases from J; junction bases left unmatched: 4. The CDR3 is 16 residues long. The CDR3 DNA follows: TGTGCCATCAGTGAGTCGGTGCGGGGGGGGTACAATGAGCAGTTCTTC. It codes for CAISESVRGGYNEQFF.

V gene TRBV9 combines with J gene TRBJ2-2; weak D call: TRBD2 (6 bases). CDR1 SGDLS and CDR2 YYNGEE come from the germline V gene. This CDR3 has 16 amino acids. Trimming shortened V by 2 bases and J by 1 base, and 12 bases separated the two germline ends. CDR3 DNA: TGTGCCAGCAGCGTCGCCGGGGGATTGAACACCGGGGAGCTGTTTTTT. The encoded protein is CASSVAGGLNTGELFF.

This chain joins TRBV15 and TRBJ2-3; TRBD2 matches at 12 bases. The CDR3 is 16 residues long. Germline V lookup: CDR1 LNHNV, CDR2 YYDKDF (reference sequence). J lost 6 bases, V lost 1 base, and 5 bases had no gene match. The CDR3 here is CATSRGASGGGDTQYF. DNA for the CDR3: TGTGCCACCAGCAGAGGAGCTAGCGGGGGGGGTGATACGCAGTATTTT.

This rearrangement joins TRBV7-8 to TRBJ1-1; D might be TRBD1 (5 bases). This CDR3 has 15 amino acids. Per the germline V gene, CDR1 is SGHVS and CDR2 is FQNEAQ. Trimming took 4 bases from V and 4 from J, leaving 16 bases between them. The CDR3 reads CASSWGREAPTEAFF. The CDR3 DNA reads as TGTGCCAGCAGCTGGGGCCGCGAGGCGCCCACTGAAGCTTTCTTT.

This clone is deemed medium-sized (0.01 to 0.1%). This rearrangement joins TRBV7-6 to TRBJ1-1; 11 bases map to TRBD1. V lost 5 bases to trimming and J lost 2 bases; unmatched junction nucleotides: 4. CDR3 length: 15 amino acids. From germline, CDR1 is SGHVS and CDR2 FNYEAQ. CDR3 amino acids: CASSPGTGGNTEAFF. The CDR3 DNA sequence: TGTGCCAGCAGCCCAGGGACAGGGGGAAACACTGAAGCTTTCTTT.